Listed below are T cell receptor beta chains from one sample, sequenced in a study of cytomegalovirus exposure and HLA in healthy donors. Sequencing was performed with immunoSEQ multiplex PCR; in TCRdb, only in-frame clones are kept and a portion is missing. The sample data list 150,000 to 200,000 clones. The source material was PBMCs. The source is a woman in her late teens or twenties in good health and CMV-seropositive. CDR3s include the opening cysteine and the closing phenylalanine or tryptophan. A D gene is named only where the DNA matches it firmly.

d_call: NA
j_call: TRBJ2-3
v_call: TRBV2
cdr3_aa: CASSEVTDTQYF
cdr3_nt: TGTGCCAGCAGTGAAGTAACAGATACGCAGTATTTT

d_call: NA
j_call: TRBJ1-6
v_call: TRBV6-5
cdr3_aa: CASSRHKAVDSPLHF
cdr3_nt: TGTGCCAGCAGTCGCCACAAGGCGGTAGATTCACCCCTCCACTTT

d_call: TRBD1
j_call: TRBJ1-2
v_call: TRBV5-1
cdr3_aa: CASSLEATGSYGYTF
cdr3_nt: TGCGCCAGCAGCTTGGAAGCGACAGGGTCCTATGGCTACACCTTC

d_call: NA
j_call: TRBJ2-5
v_call: TRBV5-1
cdr3_aa: CASSLRGSETQYF
cdr3_nt: TGCGCCAGCAGCTTAAGAGGCAGTGAGACCCAGTACTTC

d_call: TRBD1
j_call: TRBJ2-6
v_call: TRBV19
cdr3_aa: CASSGLTGPHSGANVLTF
cdr3_nt: TGTGCCAGTAGTGGATTGACAGGGCCCCACTCTGGGGCCAACGTCCTGACTTTC

d_call: NA
j_call: TRBJ2-2
v_call: TRBV4-3
cdr3_aa: CASSRRGRTGELFF
cdr3_nt: TGCGCCAGCAGCCGCAGGGGAAGGACCGGGGAGCTGTTTTTT

d_call: TRBD2
j_call: TRBJ2-2
v_call: TRBV5-1
cdr3_aa: CASSSGGTNTGELFF
cdr3_nt: TGCGCCAGCAGCTCCGGGGGGACGAACACCGGGGAGCTGTTTTTT

d_call: NA
j_call: TRBJ1-1
v_call: TRBV27
cdr3_aa: CASAFGALNTEAFF
cdr3_nt: TGTGCCAGCGCTTTTGGGGCCTTGAACACTGAAGCTTTCTTT

d_call: NA
j_call: TRBJ2-3
v_call: TRBV7-8
cdr3_aa: CASSPTLGHTQYF
cdr3_nt: TGTGCCAGCAGCCCCACACTTGGGCATACGCAGTATTTT

d_call: NA
j_call: TRBJ2-2
v_call: TRBV9
cdr3_aa: CASSGQVRELFF
cdr3_nt: TGTGCCAGCAGCGGACAGGTCCGGGAGCTGTTTTTT

d_call: TRBD2
j_call: TRBJ2-7
v_call: TRBV7-2
cdr3_aa: CASSLYGLAGGSYEQYF
cdr3_nt: TGTGCCAGCAGCCTCTACGGACTAGCGGGGGGCTCCTACGAGCAGTACTTC

d_call: NA
j_call: TRBJ1-5
v_call: TRBV4-1
cdr3_aa: CASSQDNGGGKPQHF
cdr3_nt: TGCGCCAGCAGCCAAGATAACGGTGGAGGAAAGCCCCAGCATTTT

d_call: TRBD1
j_call: TRBJ2-7
v_call: TRBV6-5
cdr3_aa: CASSLNRGLTYEQYF
cdr3_nt: TGTGCCAGCAGTCTAAACAGGGGGTTGACATACGAGCAGTACTTC

d_call: NA
j_call: TRBJ1-2
v_call: TRBV19
cdr3_aa: CASRGAGEEGYTF
cdr3_nt: TGTGCCAGTAGAGGCGCGGGGGAAGAGGGCTACACCTTC

d_call: NA
j_call: TRBJ1-1
v_call: TRBV29-1
cdr3_aa: CSVVRGAGGTEAFF
cdr3_nt: TGCAGCGTTGTAAGGGGCGCCGGGGGCACTGAAGCTTTCTTT

d_call: TRBD1
j_call: TRBJ1-1
v_call: TRBV19
cdr3_aa: CASLRDRLRNTEAFF
cdr3_nt: TGTGCCAGTTTGAGGGACAGACTCCGGAACACTGAAGCTTTCTTT

d_call: NA
j_call: TRBJ1-5
v_call: TRBV6-6
cdr3_aa: CASSYLQINNQPQHF
cdr3_nt: TGTGCCAGCAGTTACTTGCAGATAAACAATCAGCCCCAGCATTTT

d_call: NA
j_call: TRBJ1-5
v_call: TRBV9
cdr3_aa: CASSGPGVGQPQHF
cdr3_nt: TGTGCCAGCAGCGGACCAGGGGTGGGTCAGCCCCAGCATTTT

d_call: TRBD1
j_call: TRBJ2-3
v_call: TRBV30
cdr3_aa: CAWSLGQGNTDTQYF
cdr3_nt: TGTGCCTGGAGCCTGGGACAGGGAAACACAGATACGCAGTATTTT

d_call: NA
j_call: TRBJ1-4
v_call: TRBV4-1
cdr3_aa: CASSQDLVRPNEKLFF
cdr3_nt: TGCGCCAGCAGCCAAGATTTAGTCCGTCCTAATGAAAAACTGTTTTTT

d_call: NA
j_call: TRBJ1-2
v_call: TRBV11-2
cdr3_aa: CASSTTFGRRMGGYTF
cdr3_nt: TGTGCCAGCAGCACTACTTTCGGGAGGAGGATGGGTGGCTACACCTTC

d_call: NA
j_call: TRBJ1-1
v_call: TRBV4-1
cdr3_aa: CASSQGLGAVEAFF
cdr3_nt: TGCGCCAGCAGCCAGGGACTAGGGGCTGTGGAAGCTTTCTTT

d_call: NA
j_call: TRBJ1-1
v_call: TRBV18
cdr3_aa: CASSATANTEAFF
cdr3_nt: TGTGCCAGCTCGGCGACAGCGAACACTGAAGCTTTCTTT

d_call: NA
j_call: TRBJ1-1
v_call: TRBV11-3
cdr3_aa: CASSLVSTGSAKAFF
cdr3_nt: TGTGCCAGCAGCTTAGTAAGTACAGGGTCGGCGAAAGCTTTCTTT

d_call: NA
j_call: TRBJ1-5
v_call: TRBV7-2
cdr3_aa: CASSLTDRIGQPQHF
cdr3_nt: TGTGCCAGCAGCTTAACAGACAGGATCGGTCAGCCCCAGCATTTT

d_call: TRBD1
j_call: TRBJ1-1
v_call: TRBV6-1
cdr3_aa: CASSERDRIFTEAFF
cdr3_nt: TGTGCCAGCAGTGAACGGGACAGAATCTTCACTGAAGCTTTCTTT

d_call: TRBD2
j_call: TRBJ2-7
v_call: TRBV5-4
cdr3_aa: CASSEGLAETYEQYF
cdr3_nt: TGTGCCAGCAGCGAAGGACTAGCGGAAACCTACGAGCAGTACTTC

d_call: TRBD1
j_call: TRBJ1-1
v_call: TRBV6-4
cdr3_aa: CASSDSGTGGNTEAFF
cdr3_nt: TGTGCCAGCAGTGACTCTGGGACAGGGGGCAACACTGAAGCTTTCTTT

d_call: NA
j_call: TRBJ1-1
v_call: TRBV16
cdr3_aa: CASSQYGVGGTNTEAFF
cdr3_nt: TGTGCCAGCAGCCAATATGGGGTCGGGGGGACCAACACTGAAGCTTTCTTT

d_call: NA
j_call: TRBJ2-1
v_call: TRBV19
cdr3_aa: CATSEGAYNEQFF
cdr3_nt: TGTGCCACGAGCGAGGGGGCCTACAATGAGCAGTTCTTC

d_call: NA
j_call: TRBJ2-3
v_call: TRBV9
cdr3_aa: CASSVGRPSTDTQYF
cdr3_nt: TGTGCCAGCAGCGTAGGGCGGCCTAGCACAGATACGCAGTATTTT

d_call: TRBD1
j_call: TRBJ2-1
v_call: TRBV4-1
cdr3_aa: CASSFRDRVGEQFF
cdr3_nt: TGCGCCAGCAGCTTCCGGGACAGGGTCGGTGAGCAGTTCTTC

d_call: NA
j_call: TRBJ2-2
v_call: TRBV9
cdr3_aa: CASSGGAGLTGELFF
cdr3_nt: TGTGCCAGCAGCGGGGGTGCGGGATTAACCGGGGAGCTGTTTTTT

d_call: NA
j_call: TRBJ2-7
v_call: TRBV11-2
cdr3_aa: CASSLVQSPYEQYF
cdr3_nt: TGTGCCAGCAGCTTGGTACAGTCCCCCTACGAGCAGTACTTC

d_call: TRBD2
j_call: TRBJ2-3
v_call: TRBV5-5
cdr3_aa: CASSLYPSGSTDTQYF
cdr3_nt: TGTGCCAGCAGCTTGTACCCTAGCGGGAGCACAGATACGCAGTATTTT

d_call: NA
j_call: TRBJ2-3
v_call: TRBV7-8
cdr3_aa: CASSLMTLGKADTQYF
cdr3_nt: TGTGCCAGCAGCTTAATGACTCTCGGGAAAGCAGATACGCAGTATTTT

d_call: TRBD1
j_call: TRBJ1-1
v_call: TRBV6-6
cdr3_aa: CASRTGTGVPEAFF
cdr3_nt: TGTGCCAGCAGGACCGGGACAGGGGTTCCCGAAGCTTTCTTT

d_call: NA
j_call: TRBJ2-1
v_call: TRBV7-8
cdr3_aa: CASSTRGRGPYNEQFF
cdr3_nt: TGTGCCAGCAGCACAAGAGGGCGGGGGCCCTACAATGAGCAGTTCTTC

d_call: NA
j_call: TRBJ2-5
v_call: TRBV5-1
cdr3_aa: CASSLARETQYF
cdr3_nt: TGCGCCAGCAGCTTGGCCCGAGAGACCCAGTACTTC

d_call: NA
j_call: TRBJ2-5
v_call: TRBV11-3
cdr3_aa: CASSSRAWLDFQETQYF
cdr3_nt: TGTGCCAGCAGCTCCCGGGCCTGGCTGGACTTTCAAGAGACCCAGTACTTC

d_call: TRBD1
j_call: TRBJ2-5
v_call: TRBV5-6
cdr3_aa: CASSPDRYQETQYF
cdr3_nt: TGTGCCAGCAGTCCGGACAGGTACCAAGAGACCCAGTACTTC

d_call: TRBD2
j_call: TRBJ2-3
v_call: TRBV10-3
cdr3_aa: CAIRARLAAFTDTQYF
cdr3_nt: TGTGCCATCAGAGCAAGACTAGCGGCCTTCACAGATACGCAGTATTTT

d_call: NA
j_call: TRBJ1-1
v_call: TRBV4-3
cdr3_aa: CASSPSDRPLNTEAFF
cdr3_nt: TGCGCCAGCAGCCCATCGGACAGACCCTTGAACACTGAAGCTTTCTTT

d_call: NA
j_call: TRBJ2-1
v_call: TRBV11-1
cdr3_aa: CASSLLRTEATNEQFF
cdr3_nt: TGTGCCAGCAGCTTATTGAGGACAGAGGCCACCAATGAGCAGTTCTTC

d_call: TRBD1
j_call: TRBJ2-5
v_call: TRBV29-1
cdr3_aa: CSVGTGAGETQYF
cdr3_nt: TGCAGCGTTGGGACAGGGGCGGGGGAGACCCAGTACTTC

d_call: TRBD1
j_call: TRBJ2-5
v_call: TRBV11-2
cdr3_aa: CASSRHPGQGAGGETQYF
cdr3_nt: TGTGCCAGCAGCCGCCACCCCGGACAGGGGGCTGGTGGAGAGACCCAGTACTTC

d_call: TRBD1
j_call: TRBJ2-3
v_call: TRBV6-4
cdr3_aa: CASSRTGFTDTQYF
cdr3_nt: TGTGCCAGCAGCCGGACAGGATTCACAGATACGCAGTATTTT

d_call: NA
j_call: TRBJ2-1
v_call: TRBV7-9
cdr3_aa: CASSQNNEQFF
cdr3_nt: TGTGCCAGCAGCCAAAACAATGAGCAGTTCTTC

d_call: NA
j_call: TRBJ2-7
v_call: TRBV7-9
cdr3_aa: CASSLGPGAYEQYF
cdr3_nt: TGTGCCAGCAGCTTAGGACCGGGGGCCTACGAGCAGTACTTC

d_call: NA
j_call: TRBJ2-1
v_call: TRBV7-9
cdr3_aa: CASSFRGQSSYNEQFF
cdr3_nt: TGTGCCAGCAGCTTTAGGGGCCAGAGCTCCTACAATGAGCAGTTCTTC

d_call: TRBD2
j_call: TRBJ2-3
v_call: TRBV7-2
cdr3_aa: CASTLGLAGGTGTQYF
cdr3_nt: TGTGCCAGCACTCTTGGTCTAGCGGGGGGTACCGGTACGCAGTATTTT

d_call: TRBD1
j_call: TRBJ1-1
v_call: TRBV19
cdr3_aa: CASSRGTGKTLKAFF
cdr3_nt: TGTGCCAGTAGTAGGGGGACAGGGAAAACACTGAAAGCTTTCTTT

d_call: NA
j_call: TRBJ2-1
v_call: TRBV5-4
cdr3_aa: CASSRDRPAYNEQFF
cdr3_nt: TGTGCCAGCAGCCGCGACAGGCCCGCCTACAATGAGCAGTTCTTC